One and the same sample provided the 24 T cell receptor beta chains below, sequenced in a study of Japanese encephalitis immunity and Zika vaccine responses. CFSE-labeled PBMCs were cultured around six days with peptide pools, each at about 1.1 ug/mL. Proliferating CD4 T cells were sorted unfixed as live CD56-CD19-CD16-CD3+CD4+ CFSE-low cells. TCRdb called the 5' RACE reads again in MiXCR, with one record for every CDR3 protein. The sample gives some 300 distinct CDR3 sequences, about 2.6% of which show up once; about a third is in the top ten. This material consisted of antigen-activated CD4+ T cells from blood, cultured, taken during a Zika inactivated vaccine study. All receptors come from an adult woman who received an inactivated Zika virus vaccine.

In this sample, this clonotype is hyperexpanded. The V call is TRBV10-3, the J call TRBJ1-5; D might be TRBD1 (5 bases). Germline values: CDR1 ENHRY, CDR2 SYGVKD. Trimming pared 4 bases from V and 5 bases from J, leaving 12 bases between. CDR3 length: 14 amino acids. The CDR3: CAISGGGSDQPQHF. The CDR3 DNA reads TGTGCCATCAGTGGTGGGGGGAGTGATCAGCCCCAGCATTTT.

Within the sample, this clonotype is hyperexpanded. This CDR3 reads CAISVGGGDNEQFF. In DNA, the CDR3 is TGTGCCATCAGTGTCGGGGGGGGAGACAATGAGCAGTTCTTC. The V gene is TRBV10-3, the J gene TRBJ2-1; 8 bases map to TRBD2. This CDR3 has 14 amino acids. J gave up 5 bases and V 4 bases, and 4 bases lay outside the gene matches. Germline V CDR1 and CDR2: ENHRY, SYGVKD.

This clonotype ranks as medium-sized. The chain combines TRBV11-3 with TRBJ1-1; the D is unclear. V shed 5 bases and J shed 3 bases, with 10 bases lying between them. CDR1 is SGHNT, CDR2 YENEEA, per germline. The CDR3 length is 13 residues. CDR3 DNA: TGTGCCAGCAGCCACCGACGGGACACTGAAGCTTTCTTT. Translated: CASSHRRDTEAFF.

This clonotype is large by share. This rearrangement joins TRBV11-2 to TRBJ1-1; 7 bases agree with TRBD1. The CDR3 is 15 residues long. Germline V CDR1 and CDR2: SGHAT, FQNNGV. The V and J ends lost 2 bases and 6 bases, in that order; junction bases with no gene match: 9. As DNA, the CDR3 is TGTGCCAGCAGCTTACTACAGGGGAAACCCCCTGAAGCTTTCTTT. Translation: CASSLLQGKPPEAFF.

This clonotype is labeled medium-sized. The gene calls are TRBV3-1 and TRBJ2-1, with D unclear. The CDR3 runs to 14 residues. The V gene lost 1 base and the J gene lost 4 bases, with 8 bases spanning the gap. Germline CDR1 and CDR2: LGHDT and YNNKEL (reference sequence). The CDR3 nucleotides are TGTGCCAGCAGCCAAGGTGGCAGTTACAATGAGCAGTTCTTC. Protein product: CASSQGGSYNEQFF.

This clonotype turned up a few times. V gene TRBV7-8 combines with J gene TRBJ1-4; D is unresolved. Trimming cost V 6 bases and J 3 bases, with 8 bases left between them. Germline lookup yields CDR1 SGHVS and CDR2 FQNEAQ. The CDR3 spans 13 residues. CDR3 sequence reads: CASSTQANEKLFF. The CDR3 nucleotides read TGTGCCAGCAGTACCCAAGCTAATGAAAAACTGTTTTTT.

This clonotype qualifies as medium-sized. This chain links TRBV10-3 with TRBJ2-1; 14 positions agree with TRBD2. Germline V gene data show CDR1 as ENHRY and CDR2 as SYGVKD. This CDR3 spans 18 amino acids. After removal of 5 bases from V and 1 base from J, the junction contained 7 bases not matched to a gene. The CDR3 DNA follows: TGTGCCATCAGTTCGACTAGCGGGGGGGCCCTTTCCTACAATGAGCAGTTCTTC. Protein product: CAISSTSGGALSYNEQFF.

This clonotype is medium-sized (0.01 to 0.1%) by share. The rearrangement uses TRBV30 and TRBJ2-3, with TRBD2 as a possible D gene (6 bases). The V gene lost 0 bases and the J gene lost 0 bases, with 10 bases spanning the gap. The V gene's germline CDR1 is GTSNPN and CDR2 SVGIG (reference sequence). This CDR3 region has 15 residues. CDR3 in DNA: TGTGCCTGGAGTGTACGGGCGGGAAGCACAGATACGCAGTATTTT. Translated: CAWSVRAGSTDTQYF.

V is TRBV28 and J is TRBJ1-4; D possibly corresponds to TRBD1 (5 bases). The CDR3 runs to 16 residues. V lost 2 bases and J lost 8, with 18 bases in between. Germline assignment: CDR1 MDHEN and CDR2 SYDVKM. CDR3 amino acids: CASSLVGASGGEKLFF. The DNA for the CDR3 is TGTGCCAGCAGTTTAGTTGGGGCGAGTGGAGGGGAAAAACTGTTTTTT.

This clonotype was counted only a few times. CDR3 sequence reads: CASSQVMDTTDTQYF. Written as DNA, the CDR3 is TGTGCCAGCAGCCAAGTGATGGATACCACAGATACGCAGTATTTT. The chain couples TRBV3-1 to TRBJ2-3, with unresolved D. Trimming took 1 base from V and 2 from J, leaving 10 bases between them. Germline-derived CDR1 and CDR2 are LGHDT and YNNKEL (reference sequence). This CDR3 is built from 15 residues.

This clonotype was found a few times. V gene TRBV12-3 or TRBV12-4 combines with J gene TRBJ1-1; TRBD1 aligns across 7 bases. After removal of 1 base from V and 5 bases from J, the junction contained 4 bases not matched to a gene. CDR3 length: 14 residues. The CDR3 loop is CASSLGDSRTEAFF. The CDR3 nucleotides read TGTGCCAGCAGTTTAGGGGACAGCAGGACTGAAGCTTTCTTT.

This clonotype was found a few times. V gene TRBV7-3 combines with J gene TRBJ2-7; D not resolved. Germline CDR1 and CDR2: SGHTA and FQGTGA. The CDR3 is made up of 15 amino acids. Trimming pared 1 base from V and 9 bases from J, leaving 19 bases between. In DNA form, the CDR3 reads TGTGCCAGCAGCTTAATTGAGCGACCCGCTACGATGCAGTACTTC. Protein: CASSLIERPATMQYF. Variable domain in full (rest from reference TRBV7-3 and TRBJ2-7): GAGVSQTPSNKVTEKGKYVELRCDPISGHTALYWYRQSLGQGPEFLIYFQGTGAADDSGLPNDRFFAVRPEGSVSTLKIQRTERGDSAVYLCASSLIERPATMQYFGPGTRLTVT.

By sample share, this clonotype is large (0.1 to 1%). The rearrangement joins TRBV28 to TRBJ1-2; tentative D call: TRBD1 (5 bases). V lost 8 bases, J lost 6 bases, and 16 bases lay in between. This CDR3 is 13 amino acids long. The germline V gene encodes CDR1 MDHEN and CDR2 SYDVKM. The CDR3 DNA reads as TGTGCCAGCTGCCGCCAGGGTGTGGATGGCTACACCTTC. Translating it yields CASCRQGVDGYTF.

By frequency in the sample, this clonotype is medium-sized. One base away lies a much larger clone, so this may be a sequencing read error. The chain uses TRBV28 and TRBJ2-5; 11 positions agree with TRBD2. The junction had 5 bases not matched to a gene; V was cut back by 3 bases and J by 5 bases. Germline assignment: CDR1 MDHEN and CDR2 SYDVKM. CDR3 length: 15 amino acids. The DNA of the CDR3 is TGTGCCAGCAGTTTTAGCGGGGGGGCCGGGGAGACCCAGTACTTC. It yields the protein CASSFSGGAGETQYF.

In its sample, this clonotype ranks as medium-sized. This chain connects TRBV4-3 to TRBJ1-2, with D unresolved. V lost 0 bases to trimming and J lost 4 bases, with 9 bases between them. The germline V gene encodes CDR1 LGHNA and CDR2 YSLEER. There are 14 residues in the CDR3. The CDR3 sequence: CASSQEDGLYGYTF. The CDR3 DNA reads TGCGCCAGCAGCCAAGAGGACGGGCTCTATGGCTACACCTTC.

This clonotype counts as medium-sized (0.01 to 0.1%). The gene calls are TRBV4-1 and TRBJ1-2, with 7 bases lining up with TRBD1. CDR3 length: 16 amino acids. The germline V gene has CDR1 MGHRA and CDR2 YSYEKL. Trimming removed 3 bases from V and 4 bases from J; junction bases left unmatched: 11. CDR3 residues: CASSHVLGGRFYGYTF. CDR3 sequence (DNA): TGCGCCAGCAGCCATGTTTTAGGGGGCCGCTTCTATGGCTACACCTTC.

This clonotype is categorized as medium-sized. The V gene is TRBV20-1, the J gene TRBJ1-5, with no clear D. V gave up 5 bases and J gave up 2 bases, with 19 bases separating them. In germline, CDR1 is DFQATT, CDR2 SNEGSKA (reference sequence). CDR3 size: 16 residues. The CDR3 sequence is CSAVLYKSSGNQPQHF. The CDR3 DNA follows: TGCAGTGCTGTCCTCTATAAAAGCTCGGGCAATCAGCCCCAGCATTTT.

By its share, this clonotype is large (0.1 to 1%). This sequence joins TRBV28 and TRBJ2-4; either TRBD1 or TRBD2 may fit D (5 bases each). V shed 5 bases and J shed 0 bases, with 14 bases lying between them. The CDR3 loop spans 16 amino acids. The germline CDR1 and CDR2 sequences are MDHEN and SYDVKM. CDR3 DNA: TGTGCCAGCAGTGGGGGTGGGGCGTTAGCCAAAAACATTCAGTACTTC. It translates to CASSGGGALAKNIQYF.

Relative to its sample, this clonotype is large (0.1 to 1%). The J gene is TRBJ1-2, the V gene TRBV28, with 11 bases that match TRBD1. Germline V CDR1 and CDR2: MDHEN, SYDVKM. Trimming at V came to 5 bases and at J to 5 bases, leaving 7 bases not matched to a gene. CDR3 length equals 15 residues. This CDR3 reads CASSQAGTGGYGYTF. CDR3 in DNA: TGTGCCAGCAGTCAAGCAGGGACAGGGGGTTATGGCTACACCTTC.

This clonotype is categorized as large (0.1 to 1%). This rearrangement joins TRBV7-2 to TRBJ1-6, with a tentative D call TRBD1 (5 bases). The germline V gene encodes CDR1 SGHTA and CDR2 FQGNSA. The CDR3 has 15 residues. The ends were cut back, 8 bases at V and 6 bases at J, with 17 bases in the middle. The CDR3 DNA sequence: TGTGCCAGCTCCATCCAACAGGCTAGTAATTCACCCCTCCACTTT. Amino acid sequence: CASSIQQASNSPLHF. Filled out from reference TRBV7-2 and TRBJ1-6, the complete variable domain reads GAGVSQSPSNKVTEKGKDVELRCDPISGHTALYWYRQSLGQGLEFLIYFQGNSAPDKSGLPSDRFSAERTGGSVSTLTIQRTQQEDSAVYLCASSIQQASNSPLHFGNGTRLTVT.

This clonotype is medium-sized (0.01 to 0.1%) by share. A much larger clone lies a single base off, so this may be a read error. The CDR3 is CASSVGGYYGYIF. The CDR3 DNA follows: TGTGCCAGCAGTGTCGGGGGATACTATGGCTACATCTTC. This chain connects TRBV2 to TRBJ1-2, with D maybe TRBD1 (5 bases). CDR1 is SNHLY, CDR2 FYNNEI, per germline. The CDR3 sequence is 13 residues long.

This clonotype is classed as medium-sized. The V call is TRBV29-1, the J call TRBJ2-3; D might be TRBD1 (5 bases). Germline V lookup: CDR1 SQVTM, CDR2 ANQGSEA. The length of the CDR3 is 16 residues. V was shortened by 2 bases and J by 2 bases, with 17 bases between the two germline ends. CDR3 region: CSVELRTYPYTDTQYF. The CDR3 region has the DNA TGCAGCGTTGAATTGAGGACATACCCTTACACAGATACGCAGTATTTT.

This clonotype is labeled medium-sized. The V and J genes are TRBV25-1 and TRBJ2-1, with 8 bases that match TRBD1. This CDR3 spans 16 amino acids. The junction had 8 bases not matched to a gene; V was cut back by 4 bases and J by 3 bases. Germline CDR1 is MGHDK and CDR2 is SYGVNS. CDR3 nucleotides: TGTGCCAGCAGTGGCTTCCGGGACAGGAGCTACAATGAGCAGTTCTTC. It translates to CASSGFRDRSYNEQFF.

This clonotype is deemed large. Written as DNA, the CDR3 is TGTGCCAGCACCAAAGGGGGGTCCTATAATTCACCCCTCCACTTT. The encoded protein is CASTKGGSYNSPLHF. The J gene is TRBJ1-6, the V gene TRBV28; D is possibly TRBD1 (6 bases). The CDR3 runs 15 residues. Looked up from germline, CDR1 is MDHEN and CDR2 is SYDVKM. Trimming removed 7 bases at V and 1 base at J, with 11 bases between.